Included here is one T cell receptor beta chain sequence, with context. The specificity of this receptor is unknown. No base quality information exists; no much larger clone differs at one position. This sample is part of a study of blood T cell repertoires in COVID-19 (dated by TCRdb to about 2020). For the wider study: Collaborator samples came from the United States, Italy and Spain and covered acute and convalescent phases of COVID-19. The material from the prospective study consisted of cDNA or gDNA derived from T cells, B-cell-depleted T cells, or PBMCs. Subjects who had been exposed to COVID-19, were actively infected with it, or had recovered from it provided the deeply sampled blood TCRbeta repertoires that made up the dataset. The repertoires were released in a freely available public database intended as a resource for research on the immune response to SARS-CoV-2. Samples were obtained from the ongoing ImmuneRACE study (first 160 participants) and from 1,254 subjects provided by 6 global collaborators. The sample metadata nearly always contained a de-identified subject ID, COVID-19 status, age in years and sex. Where available, HLA class I and class II types were taken from metadata supplied by the sample provider and were not determined by assay-based typing. The investigation overall reported the following: The quantity of clinical and demographic metadata differed by source and by participant and was supplied without curation.

Participants in the prospective study were aged about 18 to 90 years, lived in under 30 United States geographic areas, and enrolled through a virtual design. In the prospective study, cohorts were assigned on the basis of participant-reported clinical history obtained from a screening survey and a study questionnaire. In the prospective study, whole blood, serum and a nasopharyngeal or oropharyngeal swab were collected from each participant by mobile phlebotomists. Participants in the prospective study had the option to provide additional blood draws and questionnaires over an approximately two-month period. Before DNA extraction, prospective study blood samples were shipped either frozen or at room temperature. TCRbeta CDR3 regions were amplified from genomic DNA by means of the immunoSEQ Assay, a bias-controlled multiplex PCR. For the original study's pipeline: Nucleated cell counts per sample were estimated from amplification of reference gene primers within the assay. To quantify the absolute abundance of each unique TCRbeta CDR3 rearrangement, sequence reads were collapsed and filtered. For each sample, productive Simpson clonality was calculated as the square root of Simpson's diversity index over productive rearrangements. TCRdb's version of the immuneACCESS table is confined to in-frame rearrangements and falls short of the full clone set. An unresolved V gene accounts for under half of the shortfall where checked; the remainder is of unknown origin. V, J and clone size derive from that table, while D and trimming were established from the DNA sequence. The sample profile shows about 360,000 clones; roughly 90% of them were found once. The ten most abundant clones make up 2% to 2.5% of the sample.

The receptor comes from a woman in her thirties or forties with acute COVID-19. Material: PBMCs or T cells enriched from blood (not recorded which).

The CDR3 region has the sequence CASSTGLAGGETQYF. The bases read TGTGCCAGCAGCACGGGACTAGCGGGGGGTGAGACCCAGTACTTC. The sequence links TRBV7-2 to TRBJ2-5; 15 nucleotides in the junction match TRBD2. Via the germline V gene, CDR1 is SGHTA and CDR2 FQGNSA. Clipping removes 5 bases from V and 5 bases from J, with 3 as the unmatched junction base count. The CDR3 measures 15 amino acids from cysteine to phenylalanine. Of the read, only the CDR3 DNA is kept; its 45 bases are in frame from base 1.